These 3 T cell receptor beta chains came from one sample sequenced in a study of CD8 T cells in ankylosing spondylitis. Findings and limits, study-wide: Typical of ankylosing spondylitis blood, it appeared, was a TCR beta motif of several highly homologous variants.

Their antigens are not known. MiXCR was run by TCRdb on the 5' RACE reads, yielding one entry per CDR3 protein. The sample has 450,000 or so distinct CDR3 sequences, roughly 26% seen once. The sample taken for sequencing was blood, either unsorted or a sorted T cell fraction (not recorded which). These receptors were collected from a male donor with ankylosing spondylitis.

This chain joins TRBV12-3 or TRBV12-4 and TRBJ1-1; D is unresolved. V lost 3 bases to trimming and J lost 3 bases, with 11 bases between them. CDR3 size: 14 residues. CDR3 protein: CASSFGVADTEAFF. DNA for the CDR3: TGTGCCAGCAGTTTCGGGGTAGCGGACACTGAAGCTTTCTTT.

The rearrangement links TRBV4-2 to TRBJ2-1; D not certain. This CDR3 has 15 amino acids. V was clipped by 0 bases and J by 6 bases, with 12 bases between them. The V gene's germline CDR1 is LGHNA and CDR2 YNFKEQ. CDR3 DNA: TGTGCCAGCAGCCAAGAAGGGCGAATTTCCAATGAGCAGTTCTTC. Protein: CASSQEGRISNEQFF.

The chain links TRBV11-2 to TRBJ2-2, with a tentative D call TRBD2 (6 bases). CDR3 length: 17 residues. The germline gives CDR1 SGHAT, CDR2 FQNNGV. The germline V and J ends were trimmed by 2 bases and 0 bases, with 13 bases remaining between them. For the CDR3, the DNA is TGTGCCAGCAGCTTAAATCCGTTAGCGGCGAACACCGGGGAGCTGTTTTTT. This codes for CASSLNPLAANTGELFF.